A single sample is the source of the 9 T cell receptor beta chains below, sequenced in a study of T-cell memory formation after mild COVID-19. MiXCR, applied by TCRdb to the 5' RACE reads, yields one record per CDR3 protein. The sample includes hundreds of thousands of distinct CDR3 sequences, 15% to 20% of them seen just once. What was sequenced was PBMCs or a T cell subset sorted from them (not recorded which). These TCRs come from an adult woman who had mild COVID-19 (a few samples of this study predate the infection). Cell type and time point are not known.

This clonotype has just a few counts. This chain joins TRBV6-5 and TRBJ1-1, with D hard to call. CDR1 is MNHEY and CDR2 is SVGAGI in the germline V gene. The V gene lost 5 bases and the J gene lost 4 bases, with 11 bases spanning the gap. The CDR3 contains 13 residues. The CDR3 loop reads CASSTGRVTEAFF. The CDR3 DNA reads TGTGCCAGCAGTACGGGCCGGGTCACTGAAGCTTTCTTT.

Only a few counts were recorded for this clonotype. J is TRBJ1-5 and V is TRBV19; 9 nucleotides line up with TRBD1. The CDR3 has 17 amino acids. The V segment lost 5 bases and the J segment 0 bases; nucleotides outside the gene matches: 8. Looked up from germline, CDR1 is LNHDA and CDR2 is SQIVND (reference sequence). CDR3 residues: CASSQTGGIYSNQPQHF. The CDR3 nucleotides are TGTGCCAGTAGTCAGACAGGGGGGATTTATAGCAATCAGCCCCAGCATTTT.

The chain recombines TRBV14 with TRBJ2-1, with D unclear. Trimming took 6 bases from V and 6 from J, leaving 15 bases between them. Germline V CDR1 and CDR2: SGHDN, FVKESK. The CDR3 has 14 residues. CDR3 nucleotides: TGTGCCAGCAGTCCCGACTGGCTCGGCAATGAGCAGTTCTTC. It encodes CASSPDWLGNEQFF.

This clonotype was counted between two and nine times. The CDR3 DNA sequence: TGTGCCAGCAGCCAAGATGCAGCGTCGTACCAAGAGACCCAGTACTTC. Protein sequence: CASSQDAASYQETQYF. The rearrangement links TRBV4-2 to TRBJ2-5; the D is unclear. The germline V and J ends were trimmed by 0 bases and 0 bases, with 11 bases remaining between them. CDR1 is LGHNA and CDR2 is YNFKEQ in the germline V gene. This CDR3 comprises 16 residues.

V usage is TRBV7-2 and J usage is TRBJ2-1; TRBD1 matches 9 bases. The CDR3 length is 16 residues. V lost 5 bases to trimming and J lost 3 bases; unmatched junction nucleotides: 8. Germline V gives CDR1 SGHTA, CDR2 FQGNSA. The CDR3 loop reads CASSDLGTGYYNEQFF. The CDR3 DNA sequence: TGTGCCAGCAGCGACCTAGGGACAGGGTACTACAATGAGCAGTTCTTC.

The chain joins TRBV12-3 or TRBV12-4 to TRBJ1-3, with D possibly being TRBD1 (5 bases). The length of the CDR3 is 18 residues. V was shortened by 1 base and J by 0 bases, with 16 bases between the two germline ends. CDR3 residues: CASSLGARQLASGNTIYF. The DNA for the CDR3 is TGTGCCAGCAGTTTAGGGGCTCGACAGCTTGCCTCTGGAAACACCATATATTTT.

This sequence joins TRBV6-6 and TRBJ2-6, with a tentative D call TRBD1 (6 bases). CDR3 length: 16 residues. The V gene lost 4 bases and the J gene lost 1 base, with 11 bases spanning the gap. Germline values: CDR1 MNHNY, CDR2 SVGAGI (reference sequence). CDR3 sequence (DNA): TGTGCCAGCAGTTGGGCCAGGGGTTCTGGGGCCAACGTCCTGACTTTC. This translates into CASSWARGSGANVLTF.

The rearrangement joins TRBV3-1 to TRBJ2-1; 9 nucleotides line up with TRBD2. V was pared by 5 bases and J by 0 bases, with 8 bases of the junction left unmatched. The CDR3 is 17 amino acids. The germline CDR1 and CDR2 sequences are LGHDT and YNNKEL (reference sequence). CDR3 sequence: CASSIAGAASSYNEQFF. DNA of the CDR3: TGTGCCAGCAGCATAGCGGGGGCAGCTAGCTCCTACAATGAGCAGTTCTTC.

The genes are TRBV6-2 or TRBV6-3 and TRBJ2-5; 8 bases fit TRBD1. The CDR3 sequence is 16 residues long. V lost 5 bases to trimming and J lost 1 base; unmatched junction nucleotides: 9. Germline CDR1 reads MNHEY; CDR2 reads SVGEGT. This chain's CDR3 is CASSPVSDRGQETQYF. The DNA for the CDR3 is TGTGCCAGCAGTCCCGTGAGCGACAGGGGCCAAGAGACCCAGTACTTC.